Listed below are T cell receptor beta chains from one sample, sequenced in a study of shared T cell receptors in the human thymus. This table comes from immunoSEQ multiplex PCR, and its TCRdb copy is limited to in-frame clones, with some not included. The sample has roughly 560,000 clones, 75% to 85% seen once; the top ten hold roughly 0.013%. The sample was also linked to a second study, of human thymus T cells.

The sequencing input was thymocytes. These receptors came from a boy under two years old with a congenital heart defect. Each CDR3 is given with its conserved first and last residue. The D gene is left open where the match is weak. Some rows mark clone size as missing; the rest say once, few, many or name a class of expanded clone.

D	V	J	size	DNA	CDR3
TRBD2	TRBV4-3	TRBJ2-1	.	TGCGCCAGCAGCCAAGATCGGGGACTAGCGATGGGTGAGCAGTTCTTC	CASSQDRGLAMGEQFF
TRBD2	TRBV7-8	TRBJ2-1	few	TGTGCCAGCAGCTTTAGCGGGATAATTTACAATGAGCAGTTCTTC	CASSFSGIIYNEQFF
TRBD1	TRBV6-6	TRBJ2-7	.	TGTGCCAGCAGGCCTGGACAGGGTGGCGAGCAGTACTTC	CASRPGQGGEQYF
TRBD1	TRBV27	TRBJ1-5	.	TGTGCCAGCAGTTCCTTTGGTAGGGGGCGAAATCAGCCCCAGCATTTT	CASSSFGRGRNQPQHF
.	TRBV11-3	TRBJ2-7	once	TGTGCCAGCAGCCGGAGCTACGAGCAGTACTTC	CASSRSYEQYF
TRBD1	TRBV9	TRBJ2-7	few	TGTGCCAGCAGCGCCCGGGACAGGGGAGACCACGAGCAGTACTTC	CASSARDRGDHEQYF
TRBD2	TRBV7-2	TRBJ2-1	few	TGTGCCAGCAGCCCCCCTAGCGGGAGGGTTGCCTACAATGAGCAGTTCTTC	CASSPPSGRVAYNEQFF
.	TRBV2	TRBJ2-7	.	TGTGCCAGCATCCAACGTCGGTCCGGACTAAGAACCTACGAGCAGTACTTC	CASIQRRSGLRTYEQYF
.	TRBV6-6	TRBJ2-7	once	TGTGCCAGCACTCAACGCGCTAGCGCCAACTACGAGCAGTACTTC	CASTQRASANYEQYF
.	TRBV6-1	TRBJ1-4	.	TGTGCCAGCAGTGGGGCACACCGGGGTCTTAATGAAAAACTGTTTTTT	CASSGAHRGLNEKLFF
TRBD1	TRBV30	TRBJ1-6	.	TGTGCCTGGAGTTGGGCAGGGGGTGGTTCACCCCTCCACTTT	CAWSWAGGGSPLHF
.	TRBV19	TRBJ1-1	few	TGTGCCAGTAGTATCGGTGGTTATGCGGAAACTGAAGCTTTCTTT	CASSIGGYAETEAFF
.	TRBV28	TRBJ1-4	.	TGTGCCAGCAGGGCCGGGGGGGTTTGGGAAAAACTGTTTTTT	CASRAGGVWEKLFF
TRBD1	TRBV18	TRBJ1-5	.	TGTGCCAGCTCACCGGGACAGAATAGCAATCAGCCCCAGCATTTT	CASSPGQNSNQPQHF
TRBD1	TRBV28	TRBJ1-1	.	TGTGCCAGCAGTGACCCGGGACAGTTGAACACTGAAGCTTTCTTT	CASSDPGQLNTEAFF
TRBD2	TRBV19	TRBJ2-7	.	TGTGCCAGTAGCATCGGGACTAGTCCCGACTACGAGCAGTACTTC	CASSIGTSPDYEQYF
TRBD1	TRBV15	TRBJ1-2	.	TGTGCCACCAGCAGAAATGGGACAGGGGGTTGTGGCTACACCTTC	CATSRNGTGGCGYTF
TRBD1	TRBV27	TRBJ1-2	.	TGTGCCAGCAGGGGACAGGGCTCCCTCTATGGCTACACCTTC	CASRGQGSLYGYTF
.	TRBV28	TRBJ2-7	.	TGTGCCAGCAGTTTATCAAGGGAGAGCGTCTACGAGCAGTACTTC	CASSLSRESVYEQYF
TRBD2	TRBV5-4	TRBJ2-3	.	TGTGCCAGCAGCTTGCGGGCTAGCGGTAGCACAGATACGCAGTATTTT	CASSLRASGSTDTQYF
TRBD2	TRBV5-4	TRBJ2-7	.	TGTGCCAGCAGCTTGTCCGGACTAGCGGGAGGCCGCGGGTCCTACGAGCAGTACTTC	CASSLSGLAGGRGSYEQYF
TRBD2	TRBV14	TRBJ2-2	.	TGTGCCAGCAGCCAAGATGCTAGCGGGAGGACCTCGGGCGGGGAGCTGTTTTTT	CASSQDASGRTSGGELFF
.	TRBV27	TRBJ2-7	.	TGTGCCAGCAGCCCTTCTGAGGGAGACCCCTACGAGCAGTACTTC	CASSPSEGDPYEQYF
.	TRBV6-5	TRBJ1-1	.	TGTGCCAGCAGTTATTATCGGGTCTCGAACACTGAAGCTTTCTTT	CASSYYRVSNTEAFF
.	TRBV16	TRBJ2-3	.	TGTGCCAGCAGCCAGCGGGCTACAGATACGCAGTATTTT	CASSQRATDTQYF
.	TRBV5-1	TRBJ2-2	few	TGCGCCAGCAGCCCCCCAGATTCGAACACCGGGGAGCTGTTTTTT	CASSPPDSNTGELFF
.	TRBV4-1	TRBJ2-1	.	TGCGCCAGCAGCCACCTGGACACGGCGACCCGACCAGGCGGTGAGCAGTTCTTC	CASSHLDTATRPGGEQFF
.	TRBV21-1	TRBJ2-3	.	TGTGCCAGCAGCAAAGTAGTTAGCGGGGGTAGAACAGATACGCAGTATTTT	CASSKVVSGGRTDTQYF
TRBD1	TRBV28	TRBJ1-2	.	TGTGCCAGCAGAACGACAGGGAACTATGGCTACACCTTC	CASRTTGNYGYTF
TRBD2	TRBV5-6	TRBJ2-7	few	TGTGCCAGCAGCCCCACTAGCGGCTCCTACGAGCAGTACTTC	CASSPTSGSYEQYF
.	TRBV7-6	TRBJ2-5	.	TGTGCCAGCAGCCCTCCTTGGGACTCCCCCCAGTACTTC	CASSPPWDSPQYF
TRBD2	TRBV5-4	TRBJ2-1	few	TGTGCCAGCAGCTTCTTTAGCGGGAACCACAATGAGCAGTTCTTC	CASSFFSGNHNEQFF
.	TRBV29-1	TRBJ1-1	.	TGCCACCGGCCGGGAGCTTTCTTT	CHRPGAFF
TRBD2	TRBV12-5	TRBJ2-7	.	TGTGCTAGTGGTTTGGGAACTAGCGGGAGGGCCAATCTGACATACGAGCAGTACTTC	CASGLGTSGRANLTYEQYF
TRBD2	TRBV10-3	TRBJ2-5	.	TGTGCCATCAGTGAGCTCTGGGGAGGGAGGGTCACCCCCCTTGACTTC	CAISELWGGRVTPLDF
TRBD2	TRBV30	TRBJ2-3	.	TGTGCCTGGAGTGCGGGGGGGGACAGGGGGAAATGTAATGGGACTAGCGGGAGCGCAGATACGCAGTATTTT	CAWSAGGDRGKCNGTSGSADTQYF
TRBD1	TRBV6-5	TRBJ1-1	.	TGTGCCAGCAGTTTAGACAGGGAAAACACTGAAGCTTTCTTT	CASSLDRENTEAFF
.	TRBV19	TRBJ2-5	.	TGTGCCAGTAGTCAACGACAGAAAGAGACCCAGTACTTC	CASSQRQKETQYF
.	TRBV5-1	TRBJ2-3	once	TGCGCCAGCAGCTTGGCCACGACAGCCACAGATACGCAGTATTTT	CASSLATTATDTQYF
.	TRBV5-1	TRBJ2-5	.	TGCGCCAGCAGGTCCGGGGGAGACCTCCAAGAGACCCAGTACTTC	CASRSGGDLQETQYF
.	TRBV28	TRBJ1-2	.	TGTGCCAGCAGTGCCCAGGGAAGTGGCTACACCTTC	CASSAQGSGYTF
TRBD2	TRBV7-3	TRBJ2-2	.	TGTGCCAGCAGCCTCAATCCTAGCGGGGCTTTGGGGGAGCTGTTTTTT	CASSLNPSGALGELFF
.	TRBV11-2	TRBJ2-2	.	TGTGCCAGCAGCTTCCTTCAATCGGGACAATCGGCCGGGGAGCTGTTTTTT	CASSFLQSGQSAGELFF
.	TRBV4-2	TRBJ2-1	.	TGTGCCAGCAGCCAAGATCGCGCTAGAATGGTCAATGAGCAGTTCTTC	CASSQDRARMVNEQFF
TRBD1	TRBV30	TRBJ2-2	.	TGTGCCTGGAGTACCTACAGGGGGCGCTTCGGGGAGCTGTTTTTT	CAWSTYRGRFGELFF
.	TRBV29-1	TRBJ2-5	.	TGCAGCGTTGAGGTTAGCGGAGCCCAAGAGACCCAGTACTTC	CSVEVSGAQETQYF
TRBD2	TRBV4-2	TRBJ2-5	.	TGTGCCAGCAGCCATTCGGGGCCTAGCGGAGGCCAGGAGACCCAGTACTTC	CASSHSGPSGGQETQYF
.	TRBV4-2	TRBJ2-7	few	TGTGCCAGCAGCCAAGATCTAACTCCTACCTACGAGCAGTACTTC	CASSQDLTPTYEQYF
.	TRBV9	TRBJ2-7	few	TGTGCCAGCAGCTCCAAACAGGCCTCCTACGAGCAGTACTTC	CASSSKQASYEQYF
TRBD2	TRBV4-2	TRBJ2-3	.	TGTGCCAGCAGCCAAGAAGCGGGAGGGGCCACAGATACGCAGTATTTT	CASSQEAGGATDTQYF
TRBD1	TRBV6-5	TRBJ1-3	.	TGTGCCAGCAGTAGGGAACAGGGGCAAGGGAACACCATATATTTT	CASSREQGQGNTIYF
TRBD1	TRBV5-5	TRBJ2-7	.	TGTGCCAGCAGCGGGGCTCAGGACAGGGAAGGCTACGAGCAGTACTTC	CASSGAQDREGYEQYF
TRBD2	TRBV19	TRBJ2-1	.	TGTGCCAGTAGTCCCGTCCCACGGCTAGCGGGATTCCCCTACAATGAGCAGTTCTTC	CASSPVPRLAGFPYNEQFF
TRBD1	TRBV4-3	TRBJ1-4	.	TGCGCCAGCAGCCAACACCCGGACAGGTTCGTCGGGGGTAATGAAAAACTGTTTTTT	CASSQHPDRFVGGNEKLFF
TRBD1	TRBV7-8	TRBJ1-2	.	TGTGCCAGCAGCTGGACAGGGGGCTTCTATGGCTACACCTTC	CASSWTGGFYGYTF
TRBD2	TRBV28	TRBJ2-7	.	TGTGCCAGCAGTCTGGCTGGGGCTAGCGGGAGGGTGGGGTCCTACGAGCAGTACTTC	CASSLAGASGRVGSYEQYF
TRBD1	TRBV30	TRBJ1-5	.	TGTGCCTGGAGTTTGACAGGGAGAGTCCAGCCCCAGCATTTT	CAWSLTGRVQPQHF
TRBD1	TRBV6-5	TRBJ2-7	.	TGTGCCAGCAGCGGGACAGGGGGAGAATCCTACGAGCAGTACTTC	CASSGTGGESYEQYF
TRBD2	TRBV4-1	TRBJ2-7	few	TGCGCCAGCAGCCCTAGCGAGCTAGCGGGAAGATACGAGCAGTACTTC	CASSPSELAGRYEQYF
TRBD2	TRBV7-9	TRBJ2-1	.	TGTGCCAGCAGGAGGGGACTAGCGGGAGATTACGAGCAGTTCTTC	CASRRGLAGDYEQFF